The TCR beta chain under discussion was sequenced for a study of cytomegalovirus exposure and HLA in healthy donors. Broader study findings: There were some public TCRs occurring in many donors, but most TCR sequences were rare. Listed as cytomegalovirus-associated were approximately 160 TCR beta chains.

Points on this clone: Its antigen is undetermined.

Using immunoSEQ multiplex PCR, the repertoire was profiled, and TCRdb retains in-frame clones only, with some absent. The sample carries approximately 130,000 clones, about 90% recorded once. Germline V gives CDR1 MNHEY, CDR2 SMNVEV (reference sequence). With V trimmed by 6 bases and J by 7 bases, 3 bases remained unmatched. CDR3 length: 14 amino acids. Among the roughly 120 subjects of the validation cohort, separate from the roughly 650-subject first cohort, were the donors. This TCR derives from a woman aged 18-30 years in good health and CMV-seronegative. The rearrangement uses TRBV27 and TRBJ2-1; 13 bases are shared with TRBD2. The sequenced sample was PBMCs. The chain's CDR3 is CASSEGLAGNEQFF. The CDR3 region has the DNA TGTGCCAGCAGCGAGGGACTAGCGGGAAATGAGCAGTTCTTC.